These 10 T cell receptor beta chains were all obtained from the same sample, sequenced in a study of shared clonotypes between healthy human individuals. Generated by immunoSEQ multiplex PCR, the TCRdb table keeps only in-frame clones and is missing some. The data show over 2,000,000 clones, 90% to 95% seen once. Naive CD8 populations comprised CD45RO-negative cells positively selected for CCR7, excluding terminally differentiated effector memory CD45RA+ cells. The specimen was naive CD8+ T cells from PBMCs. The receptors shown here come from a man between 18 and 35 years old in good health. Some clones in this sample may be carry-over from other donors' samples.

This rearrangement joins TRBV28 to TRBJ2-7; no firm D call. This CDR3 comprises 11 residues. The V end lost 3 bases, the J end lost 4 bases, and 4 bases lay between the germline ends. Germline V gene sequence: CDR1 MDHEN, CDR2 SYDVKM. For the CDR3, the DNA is TGTGCCAGCAGTTTTTATTACGAGCAGTACTTC. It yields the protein CASSFYYEQYF.

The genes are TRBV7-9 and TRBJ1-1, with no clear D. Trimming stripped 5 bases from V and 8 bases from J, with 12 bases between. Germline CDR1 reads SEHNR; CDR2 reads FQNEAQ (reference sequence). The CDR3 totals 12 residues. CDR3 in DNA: TGTGCCAGCAGCGACATGGGGAGGGAAGCTTTCTTT. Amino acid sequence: CASSDMGREAFF.

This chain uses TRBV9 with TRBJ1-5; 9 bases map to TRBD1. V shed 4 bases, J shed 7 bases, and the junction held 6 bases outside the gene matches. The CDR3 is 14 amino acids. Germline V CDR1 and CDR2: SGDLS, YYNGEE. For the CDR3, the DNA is TGTGCCAGCAGCCCCGGACAGGGGCACCAGCCCCAGCATTTT. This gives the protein CASSPGQGHQPQHF.

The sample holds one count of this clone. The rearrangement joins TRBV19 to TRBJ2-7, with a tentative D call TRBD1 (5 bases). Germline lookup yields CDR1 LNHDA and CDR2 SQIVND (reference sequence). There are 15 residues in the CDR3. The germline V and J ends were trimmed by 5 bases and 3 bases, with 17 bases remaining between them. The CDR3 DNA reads TGTGCCAGTAGTCCAGGGCGTCACTTGAACTACGAGCAGTACTTC. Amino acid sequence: CASSPGRHLNYEQYF.

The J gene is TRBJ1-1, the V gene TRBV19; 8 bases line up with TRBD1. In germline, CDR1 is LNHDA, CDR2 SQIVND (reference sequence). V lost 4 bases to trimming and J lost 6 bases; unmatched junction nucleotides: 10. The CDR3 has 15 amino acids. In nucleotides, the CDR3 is TGTGCCAGTAGTACCTGGACAGGGCCGAGCGCTGAAGCTTTCTTT. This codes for CASSTWTGPSAEAFF.

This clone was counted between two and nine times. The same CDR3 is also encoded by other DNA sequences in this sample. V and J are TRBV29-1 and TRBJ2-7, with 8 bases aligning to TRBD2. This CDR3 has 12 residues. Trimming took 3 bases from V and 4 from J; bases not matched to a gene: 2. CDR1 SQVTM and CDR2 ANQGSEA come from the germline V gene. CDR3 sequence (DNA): TGCAGCGTTGAGACTAGCGAATACGAGCAGTACTTC. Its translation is CSVETSEYEQYF.

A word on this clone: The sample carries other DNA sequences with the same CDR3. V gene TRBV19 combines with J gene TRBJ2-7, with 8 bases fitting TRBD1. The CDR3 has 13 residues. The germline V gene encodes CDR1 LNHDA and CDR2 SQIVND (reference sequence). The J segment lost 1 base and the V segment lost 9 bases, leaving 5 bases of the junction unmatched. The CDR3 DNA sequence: TGTGCCAGCCGGGACAGGAGTTCCTACGAGCAGTACTTC. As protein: CASRDRSSYEQYF.

CDR3 amino acids: CASSLGLARMNTEAFF. CDR3 nucleotide sequence: TGTGCCAGCAGCTTAGGCTTGGCACGCATGAACACTGAAGCTTTCTTT. The V call is TRBV5-5, the J call TRBJ1-1, with unresolved D. Germline V gene lookup returns CDR1 SGHKS and CDR2 YYEKEE (reference sequence). The V and J ends lost 2 bases and 0 bases respectively, with 14 bases between them. The CDR3 covers 16 residues.

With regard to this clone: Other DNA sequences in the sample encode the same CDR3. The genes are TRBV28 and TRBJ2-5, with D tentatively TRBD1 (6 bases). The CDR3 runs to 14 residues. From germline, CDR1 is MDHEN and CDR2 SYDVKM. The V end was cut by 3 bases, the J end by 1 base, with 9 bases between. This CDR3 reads CASSLRQAQETQYF. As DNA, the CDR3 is TGTGCCAGCAGTTTGCGACAGGCCCAAGAGACCCAGTACTTC.

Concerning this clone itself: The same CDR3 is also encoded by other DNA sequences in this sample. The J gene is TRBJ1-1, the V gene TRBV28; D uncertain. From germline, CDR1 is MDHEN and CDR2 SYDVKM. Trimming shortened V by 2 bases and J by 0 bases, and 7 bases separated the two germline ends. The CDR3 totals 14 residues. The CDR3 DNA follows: TGTGCCAGCAGTTTAAGCATCATGAACACTGAAGCTTTCTTT. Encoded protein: CASSLSIMNTEAFF.